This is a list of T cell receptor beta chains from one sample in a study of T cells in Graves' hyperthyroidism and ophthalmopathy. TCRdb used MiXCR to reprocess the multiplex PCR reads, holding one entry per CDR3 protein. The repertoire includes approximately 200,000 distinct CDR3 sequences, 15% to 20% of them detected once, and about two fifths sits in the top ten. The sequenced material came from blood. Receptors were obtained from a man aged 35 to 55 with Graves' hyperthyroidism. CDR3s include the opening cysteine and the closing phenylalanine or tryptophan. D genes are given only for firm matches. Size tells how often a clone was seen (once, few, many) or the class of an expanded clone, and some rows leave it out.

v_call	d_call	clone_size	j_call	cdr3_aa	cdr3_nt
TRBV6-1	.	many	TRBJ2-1	CASSGWGHSDNEQFF	TGTGCCAGCAGTGGATGGGGGCATTCTGACAATGAGCAGTTCTTC
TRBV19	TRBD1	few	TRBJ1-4	CASSIRTGGNEKLFF	TGTGCCAGTAGTATACGGACAGGGGGGAATGAAAAACTGTTTTTT
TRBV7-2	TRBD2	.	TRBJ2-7	CASSLGGRSVQYF	TGTGCCAGCAGCTTAGGCGGGAGATCGGTGCAGTACTTC
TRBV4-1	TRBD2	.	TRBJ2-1	CASSQDTGGYNEQFF	TGCGCCAGCAGCCAAGATACGGGGGGATACAATGAGCAGTTCTTC
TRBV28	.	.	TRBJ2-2	CASDRRVEGPGELFF	TGTGCCAGCGACCGCAGGGTAGAGGGGCCCGGGGAGCTGTTTTTT
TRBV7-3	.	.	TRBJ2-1	CASNLTPSSYNEQFF	TGTGCCAGCAACTTAACTCCTAGCTCCTACAATGAGCAGTTCTTC
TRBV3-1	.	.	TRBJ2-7	CVSSHFSYEQYF	TGTGTCAGCAGCCATTTCTCCTACGAGCAGTACTTC
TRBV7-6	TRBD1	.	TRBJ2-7	CASSPGTGETSYEQYF	TGTGCCAGCAGCCCGGGGACAGGGGAAACCTCCTACGAGCAGTACTTC
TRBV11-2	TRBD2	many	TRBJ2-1	CASSWASGISYNEQFF	TGTGCCAGCAGCTGGGCTAGCGGGATCTCCTACAATGAGCAGTTCTTC
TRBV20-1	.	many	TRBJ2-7	CSAYTPGRSYEQYF	TGCAGTGCTTATACTCCGGGACGCTCCTACGAGCAGTACTTC
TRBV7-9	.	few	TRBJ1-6	CASSPPGDANSPLHF	TGTGCCAGCAGCCCGCCCGGGGACGCGAATTCACCCCTCCACTTT
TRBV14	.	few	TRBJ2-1	CASSPARQKHNEQFF	TGTGCCAGCAGCCCCGCACGTCAAAAGCACAATGAGCAGTTCTTC
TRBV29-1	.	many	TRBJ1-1	CSVGVRSGNTEAFF	TGCAGCGTGGGGGTGAGGAGTGGAAACACTGAAGCTTTCTTT
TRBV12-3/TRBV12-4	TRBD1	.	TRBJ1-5	CASSLSGGYQPQHF	TGTGCCAGCAGTTTGTCAGGGGGCTATCAGCCCCAGCATTTT
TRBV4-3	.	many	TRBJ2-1	CASSQDPWVNEQFF	TGCGCCAGCAGCCAAGACCCCTGGGTGAATGAGCAGTTCTTC
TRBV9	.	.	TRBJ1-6	CASSTQGKSSYNSPLHF	TGTGCCAGCAGCACCCAGGGCAAGAGCTCCTATAATTCACCCCTCCACTTT
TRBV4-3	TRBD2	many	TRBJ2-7	CASSLPTGLAGSTDEQYF	TGCGCCAGCAGCCTTCCCACGGGCCTAGCGGGGAGTACGGACGAGCAGTACTTC
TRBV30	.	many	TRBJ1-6	CAWAGAFLSPLHF	TGTGCCTGGGCCGGGGCCTTCCTTTCACCCCTCCACTTT
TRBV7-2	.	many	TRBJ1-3	CASSPNSGNTIYF	TGTGCCAGCAGCCCCAACTCTGGAAACACCATATATTTT
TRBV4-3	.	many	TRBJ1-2	CASSPLTVRYGYTF	TGCGCCAGCAGCCCTCTGACCGTCCGCTATGGCTACACCTTC
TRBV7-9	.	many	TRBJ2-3	CASSSLAATQYF	TGTGCCAGCAGCTCCCTAGCTGCGACGCAGTATTTT
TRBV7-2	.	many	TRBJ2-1	CASSLFGNEQFF	TGTGCCAGCAGCTTATTCGGAAATGAGCAGTTCTTC
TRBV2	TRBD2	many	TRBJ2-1	CASSPTSDEQFF	TGTGCCAGCAGTCCTACTAGCGACGAGCAGTTCTTC
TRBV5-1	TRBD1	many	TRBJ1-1	CASSWGTGGTEAFF	TGCGCCAGCAGCTGGGGGACAGGGGGCACTGAAGCTTTCTTT
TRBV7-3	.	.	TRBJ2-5	CASSSMTRRETQYF	TGTGCCAGCAGCTCCATGACTAGGAGGGAGACCCAGTACTTC